This TCR beta chain stems from a study of blood T cell repertoires in COVID-19. Study members were between about 18 and 95 years old and lived in fewer than 30 US regions. Participants were placed into cohorts based on the clinical history they reported. A COVID-19 case had been met by exposed participants during the 2 weeks before study entry. Germline-derived CDR1 and CDR2 are MNHEY and SVGEGT. V lost 2 bases, J lost 4 bases, and 8 bases stayed unmatched. The CDR3 spans 16 residues. TCRdb keeps only in-frame clones here, not all; method: immunoSEQ multiplex PCR. Here the sample spans some 270,000 clones, 91% being singletons.

Sequencing was carried out using PBMCs or T cells enriched from blood (not recorded which). The rearrangement joins TRBV6-2 or TRBV6-3 to TRBJ2-5; 9 positions match TRBD2. The clonotype was recovered from a man between 35 and 55 years old who had been exposed to COVID-19. The CDR3, as DNA: TGTGCCAGCAGTTACGGCGGGAGGGACTCCCCAGAGACCCAGTACTTC. It translates to CASSYGGRDSPETQYF.